This TCR beta chain was documented in a study of blood T cell repertoires in COVID-19. Study overall: The United States, Italy and Spain were the sources of the acute and convalescent COVID-19 samples.

Trimming pared 2 bases from V and 8 bases from J, leaving 17 bases between. Germline-derived CDR1 and CDR2 are SGHRS and YFSETQ. The CDR3 consists of 15 residues. The table came from immunoSEQ multiplex PCR; TCRdb's copy has only in-frame clones and leaves some out. In the table there are 45,000 to 70,000 clones, around 90% of which are singletons. Sequencing was carried out using peripheral blood. This TCR came from a woman aged 80 or older with COVID-19, enrolled during active disease. The chain couples TRBV5-1 to TRBJ2-1, with a weak D call TRBD2 (6 bases). The CDR3 loop is CASSFTAGGGHEQFF. The DNA of the CDR3 is TGCGCCAGCAGCTTTACAGCGGGTGGTGGCCATGAGCAGTTCTTC. Based on the CDR3 plus reference TRBV5-1 and TRBJ2-1, the full variable domain is KAGVTQTPRYLIKTRGQQVTLSCSPISGHRSVSWYQQTPGQGLQFLFEYFSETQRNKGNFPGRFSGRQFSNSRSEMNVSTLELGDSALYLCASSFTAGGGHEQFFGPGTRLTVL.